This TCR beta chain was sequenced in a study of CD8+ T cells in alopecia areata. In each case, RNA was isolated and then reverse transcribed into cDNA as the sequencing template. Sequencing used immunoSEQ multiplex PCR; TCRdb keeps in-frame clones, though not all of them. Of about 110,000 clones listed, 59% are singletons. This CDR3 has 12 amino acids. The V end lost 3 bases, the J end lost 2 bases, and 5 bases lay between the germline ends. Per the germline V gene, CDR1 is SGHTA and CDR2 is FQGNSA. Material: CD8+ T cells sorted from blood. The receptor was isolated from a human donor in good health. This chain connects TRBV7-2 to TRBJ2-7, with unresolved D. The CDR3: CASSFLAYEQYF. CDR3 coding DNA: TGTGCCAGCAGCTTCCTGGCCTACGAGCAGTACTTC.